This entry lists 11 T cell receptor beta chains sequenced from one sample in a study of a mutant IDH1 vaccine in newly diagnosed glioma. This sample's time point: week 11, during vaccination. Each vaccine dose was 300 ug of mutant IDH1 20-mer peptide, with topical imiquimod. TCRdb's copy holds only in-frame clones and misses some; the assay was immunoSEQ multiplex PCR. The sample contains about 21,000 clones, roughly nine tenths of which appear only once. The antigens of these receptors remain unknown. The specimen was PBMCs, collected from a glioma patient whose treatment included an IDH1 peptide vaccine. The receptors were sampled from a woman between 40 and 50 years old with glioma.

J is TRBJ1-1 and V is TRBV10-3, with TRBD1 matching 9 bases. Per the germline V gene, CDR1 is ENHRY and CDR2 is SYGVKD. CDR3 length: 16 residues. Trimming removed 2 bases from V and 1 base from J; junction bases left unmatched: 5. The CDR3 region is CAISERQGVWNTEAFF. The CDR3 DNA reads TGTGCCATCAGTGAGAGACAGGGGGTGTGGAACACTGAAGCTTTCTTT.

The rearrangement links TRBV10-2 to TRBJ1-5; maybe TRBD1 (6 bases). Germline CDR1 is WSHSY and CDR2 is SAAADI. V was pared by 6 bases and J by 5 bases, with 29 bases between. The CDR3 extends over 19 amino acids. Written as DNA, the CDR3 is TGCGCCAGCAGCACTACTCGCCCGGGGCGGGCAGGGGTGGATCAGCCCCAGCATTTT. This codes for CASSTTRPGRAGVDQPQHF.

The chain carries TRBV5-1 and TRBJ2-1; D possibly uses TRBD1 or TRBD2 (6 bases each). Germline values: CDR1 SGHRS, CDR2 YFSETQ. This CDR3 comprises 16 residues. Trimming removed 7 bases at V and 0 bases at J, with 17 bases between. The CDR3 region has the DNA TGCGCCAGCGGCCTGGGGGGCTTAAGCTCCTACAATGAGCAGTTCTTC. Protein: CASGLGGLSSYNEQFF. The full variable domain, in which reference TRBV5-1 and TRBJ2-1 provide the parts outside the CDR3, is KAGVTQTPRYLIKTRGQQVTLSCSPISGHRSVSWYQQTPGQGLQFLFEYFSETQRNKGNFPGRFSGRQFSNSRSEMNVSTLELGDSALYLCASGLGGLSSYNEQFFGPGTRLTVL.

This chain links TRBV18 with TRBJ2-7; TRBD1 is a possible D gene (6 bases). The germline gives CDR1 KGHSH, CDR2 LQKENI. Trimming took 6 bases from V and 2 from J, leaving 17 bases between them. The CDR3 contains 15 residues. The CDR3 coding sequence is TGTGCCAGCTCGGAAACAGGGCCGCCACCCTACGAGCAGTACTTC. Translated, it gives CASSETGPPPYEQYF.

In its sample, this clone was seen once. The rearrangement joins TRBV2 to TRBJ2-5; unclear D gene. Trimming took off 4 bases at V and 4 bases at J, with 7 bases between the two ends. Per the germline V gene, CDR1 is SNHLY and CDR2 is FYNNEI. This CDR3 spans 12 amino acids. CDR3 DNA: TGTGCCAGCAGTGTAGGGTCAGAGACCCAGTACTTC. It specifies CASSVGSETQYF.

V gene TRBV4-2 combines with J gene TRBJ1-1; no reliable D call. The germline V gene has CDR1 LGHNA and CDR2 YNFKEQ. The CDR3 totals 14 residues. Trimming removed 0 bases at V and 4 bases at J, with 9 bases between. DNA of the CDR3: TGTGCCAGCAGCCAAGAATATTCGGGCACTGAAGCTTTCTTT. Amino acids: CASSQEYSGTEAFF.

The chain recombines TRBV4-1 with TRBJ2-7; TRBD2 aligns across 7 bases. CDR1 and CDR2 (germline): MGHRA, YSYEKL. The length of the CDR3 is 15 residues. V dropped 2 bases and J dropped 2; count of bases not matched to a gene: 6. CDR3 sequence reads: CASSQLSGIAYEQYF. The CDR3 DNA reads as TGCGCCAGCAGCCAACTAAGCGGGATCGCCTACGAGCAGTACTTC.

The rearrangement joins TRBV5-1 to TRBJ2-7; 8 positions agree with TRBD1. With 3 bases clipped from V and 5 bases from J, the junction kept 10 bases outside the gene matches. Looked up from germline, CDR1 is SGHRS and CDR2 is YFSETQ. The CDR3 consists of 15 residues. The CDR3 DNA is TGCGCCAGCAGCTCGCAGGGGGCTCGCAGCGACGAGCAGTACTTC. As protein: CASSSQGARSDEQYF.

The chain uses TRBV6-6 and TRBJ1-5; D gene ambiguous. CDR1 MNHNY and CDR2 SVGAGI come from the germline V gene (reference sequence). The CDR3 runs to 14 residues. Trimming removed 5 bases at V and 0 bases at J, with 8 bases between. The CDR3 coding sequence is TGTGCCAGCAGTCCAGTAAATAGCAATCAGCCCCAGCATTTT. This codes for CASSPVNSNQPQHF.

In its sample, this clone was seen once. V usage is TRBV5-4 and J usage is TRBJ2-5; D is undetermined. The germline V and J ends were trimmed by 4 bases and 2 bases, with 9 bases remaining between them. Per the germline V gene, CDR1 is SGHNT and CDR2 is YYREEE (reference sequence). CDR3 size: 13 residues. CDR3 sequence reads: CASSREAQETQYF. CDR3 nucleotides: TGTGCCAGCAGCAGGGAAGCGCAAGAGACCCAGTACTTC. The full variable domain, rest sourced from reference TRBV5-4 and TRBJ2-5, is ETGVTQSPTHLIKTRGQQVTLRCSSQSGHNTVSWYQQALGQGPQFIFQYYREEENGRGNFPPRFSGLQFPNYSSELNVNALELDDSALYLCASSREAQETQYFGPGTRLLVL.

The genes are TRBV7-2 and TRBJ2-3, with 11 bases matching TRBD2. V dropped 2 bases and J dropped 0; count of bases not matched to a gene: 10. Germline V gene sequence: CDR1 SGHTA, CDR2 FQGNSA. The CDR3 is 19 amino acids. This chain's CDR3 is CASSLTPFTSGGSTDTQYF. The CDR3 nucleotides are TGTGCCAGCAGCTTAACGCCGTTCACTAGCGGGGGAAGCACAGATACGCAGTATTTT.